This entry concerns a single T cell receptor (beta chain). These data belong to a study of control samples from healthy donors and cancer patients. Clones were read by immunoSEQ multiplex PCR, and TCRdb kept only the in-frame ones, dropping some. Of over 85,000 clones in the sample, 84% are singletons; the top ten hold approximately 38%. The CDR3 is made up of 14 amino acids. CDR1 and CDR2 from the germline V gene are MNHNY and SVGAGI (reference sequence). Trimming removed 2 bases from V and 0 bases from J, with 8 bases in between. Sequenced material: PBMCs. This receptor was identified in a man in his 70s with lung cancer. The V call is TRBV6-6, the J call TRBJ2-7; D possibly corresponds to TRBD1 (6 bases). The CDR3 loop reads CASSYEGGSYEQYF. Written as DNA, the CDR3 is TGTGCCAGCAGTTACGAAGGGGGCTCCTACGAGCAGTACTTC.